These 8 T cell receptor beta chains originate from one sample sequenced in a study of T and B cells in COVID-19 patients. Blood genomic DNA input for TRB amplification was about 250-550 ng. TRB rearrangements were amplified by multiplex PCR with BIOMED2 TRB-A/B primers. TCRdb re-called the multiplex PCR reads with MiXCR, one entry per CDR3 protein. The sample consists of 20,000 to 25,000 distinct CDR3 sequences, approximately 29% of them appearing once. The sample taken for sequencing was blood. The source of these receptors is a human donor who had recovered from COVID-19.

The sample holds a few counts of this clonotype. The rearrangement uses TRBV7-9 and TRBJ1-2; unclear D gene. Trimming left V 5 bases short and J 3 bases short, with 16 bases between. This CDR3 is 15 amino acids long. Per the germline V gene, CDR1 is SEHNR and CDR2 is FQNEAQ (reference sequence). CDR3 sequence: CASSPSPPPHYGYTF. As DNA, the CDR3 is TGTGCCAGCAGCCCCTCCCCTCCACCACACTATGGCTACACCTTC.

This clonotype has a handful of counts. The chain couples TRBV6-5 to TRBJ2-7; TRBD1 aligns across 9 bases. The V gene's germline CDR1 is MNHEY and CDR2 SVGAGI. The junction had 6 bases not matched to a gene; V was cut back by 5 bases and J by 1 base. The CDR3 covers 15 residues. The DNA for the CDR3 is TGTGCCAGCAGTGTGGACAGGGGAGGGTCCTACGAGCAGTACTTC. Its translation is CASSVDRGGSYEQYF.

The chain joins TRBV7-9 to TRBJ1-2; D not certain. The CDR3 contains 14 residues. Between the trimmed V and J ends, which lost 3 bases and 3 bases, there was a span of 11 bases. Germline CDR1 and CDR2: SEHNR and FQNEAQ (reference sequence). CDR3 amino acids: CASSLSGDHYGYTF. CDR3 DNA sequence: TGTGCCAGCAGCTTGAGCGGGGATCACTATGGCTACACCTTC.

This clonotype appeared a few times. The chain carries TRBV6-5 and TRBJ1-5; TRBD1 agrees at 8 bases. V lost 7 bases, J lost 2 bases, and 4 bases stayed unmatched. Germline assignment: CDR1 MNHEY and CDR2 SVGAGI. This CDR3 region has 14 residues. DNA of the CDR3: TGTGCCAGCACGGACAGGGTAGGCAATCAGCCCCAGCATTTT. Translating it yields CASTDRVGNQPQHF.

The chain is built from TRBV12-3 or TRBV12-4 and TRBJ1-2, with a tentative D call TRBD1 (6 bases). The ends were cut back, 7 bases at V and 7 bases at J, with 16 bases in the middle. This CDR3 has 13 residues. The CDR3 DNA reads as TGTGCCAGCAATCTCATGGGGGGCGGTGGCTACACCTTC. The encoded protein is CASNLMGGGGYTF.

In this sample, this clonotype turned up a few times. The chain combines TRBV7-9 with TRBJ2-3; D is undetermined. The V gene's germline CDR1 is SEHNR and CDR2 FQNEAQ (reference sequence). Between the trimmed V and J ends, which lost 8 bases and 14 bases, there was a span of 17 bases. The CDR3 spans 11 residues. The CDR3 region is CASASPLFAYF. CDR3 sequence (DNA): TGTGCCAGCGCCTCTCCCCTCTTCGCGTATTTT.

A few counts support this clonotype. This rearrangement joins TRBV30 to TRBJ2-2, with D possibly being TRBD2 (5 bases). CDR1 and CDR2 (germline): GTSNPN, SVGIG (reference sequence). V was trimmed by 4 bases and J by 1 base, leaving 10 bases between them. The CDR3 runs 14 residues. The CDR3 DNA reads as TGTGCCTGGATAAGCGGAGGGAACACCGGGGAGCTGTTTTTT. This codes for CAWISGGNTGELFF.

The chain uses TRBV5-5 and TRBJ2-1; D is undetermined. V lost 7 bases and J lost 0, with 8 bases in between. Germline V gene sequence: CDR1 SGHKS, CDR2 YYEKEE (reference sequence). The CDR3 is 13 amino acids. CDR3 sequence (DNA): TGTGCCAGCTCCTGGAGCTCCTACAATGAGCAGTTCTTC. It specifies CASSWSSYNEQFF.